This T cell receptor (beta chain) emerged from a study of response to subunit inactivated influenza vaccine. Study-wide results and caveats: Each seasonal influenza vaccination, the authors suggested, recruits few new T cells.

Germline-derived CDR1 and CDR2 are KGHSH and LQKENI. CDR3 size: 16 residues. The V and J ends lost 4 bases and 0 bases respectively, with 15 bases between them. TCRdb processed the RT-PCR reads anew with MiXCR; each CDR3 protein has one entry. The sample yields fewer than 400,000 distinct CDR3 sequences, roughly 22% seen once. This clonotype showed up just a few times. As yet, its antigen is unknown. This sequence originates from a man aged 50-75 years who received an inactivated influenza vaccine. The chain has TRBV18 and TRBJ1-1, with D possibly being TRBD1 (5 bases). Sequences were derived from PBMCs from blood, sampled less than 22 months after vaccination. The CDR3 region is CASSLRGGGVNTEAFF. In DNA, the CDR3 is TGTGCCAGCTCACTTCGGGGCGGGGGTGTGAACACTGAAGCTTTCTTT.